Sequencing of this T cell receptor beta chain was carried out in a study of blood T cell repertoires in COVID-19. The wider study: The samples span acute and convalescent COVID-19 from the United States, Italy and Spain.

The method was immunoSEQ multiplex PCR; TCRdb's version includes in-frame clones alone and lacks a portion of them. Among a few hundred thousand clones, less than 90% were seen once, and the ten largest hold approximately 2%. The sequence derives from a man under 40 with active or convalescent COVID-19. Sequencing was done on a sample of peripheral blood.

The CDR3 region has the DNA TGTGCCACCAGCAGAGAGGAGTTTTTGGCAGATACGCAGTATTTT. Residues: CATSREEFLADTQYF. The chain has TRBV15 and TRBJ2-3; no reliable D call. The CDR3 covers 15 residues. Trimming pared 0 bases from V and 4 bases from J, leaving 11 bases between. Germline loops: CDR1 LNHNV, CDR2 YYDKDF (reference sequence).